Listed here are 27 T cell receptor beta chains from one sample, sequenced in a study of blood T cells in healthy people across ages. Primed by a sample-barcoded 5' primer and a J-beta primer mix, a second PCR proceeded for about 6 to 12 cycles. Each CDR3 protein is one row after TCRdb ran MiXCR on the 5' RACE reads. The data hold 870,000 or so distinct CDR3 sequences, with more than 25% observed a single time. Specimen: blood. The source of these receptors is a woman at least 80 years old in good health.

Regarding this clonotype: It may be a read error: a sequence one base away is much more abundant. The chain joins TRBV6-6 to TRBJ2-1, with 8 positions matching TRBD1. The V gene's germline CDR1 is MNHNY and CDR2 SVGAGI (reference sequence). V shed 6 bases and J 10 bases; nucleotides not matched to a gene: 11. The CDR3 covers 14 residues. The CDR3 bases are TGTGCCAGCAGGGGACAGGTTACCTCCTACGAGCAGTTCTTC. This translates into CASRGQVTSYEQFF.

This clonotype was recorded at least ten times. This chain uses TRBV20-1 with TRBJ1-2; the D gene is possibly TRBD1 (5 bases). Germline V gives CDR1 DFQATT, CDR2 SNEGSKA (reference sequence). V lost 1 base and J 2 bases, leaving 8 bases between the germline ends. CDR3 size: 13 residues. The DNA for the CDR3 is TGCAGTGCTAGAGGGGACCCAAACTATGGCTACACCTTC. It encodes CSARGDPNYGYTF.

This clonotype has just a few counts. With a much larger clone just one base away, this may be a read error. This rearrangement joins TRBV29-1 to TRBJ2-5; D is uncertain. The ends were cut back, 7 bases at V and 3 bases at J, with 12 bases in the middle. CDR3 length: 12 amino acids. The germline V gene encodes CDR1 SQVTM and CDR2 ANQGSEA. CDR3 sequence reads: CSGAVSKETQYF. In nucleotides, the CDR3 is TGCAGCGGTGCGGTGTCGAAAGAGACCCAGTACTTC.

J is TRBJ1-6 and V is TRBV20-1; a weak D match, TRBD1 (6 bases). The V end was cut by 6 bases, the J end by 8 bases, with 14 bases between. The germline V gene has CDR1 DFQATT and CDR2 SNEGSKA (reference sequence). There are 13 residues in the CDR3. In nucleotides, the CDR3 is TGCAGTGCCACCAGGGGTGTGCATTCACCCCTCCACTTT. Translation gives CSATRGVHSPLHF.

In this sample, this clonotype turned up many times. The gene calls are TRBV20-1 and TRBJ2-1; the D gene is possibly TRBD1 (5 bases). The CDR3 length is 13 residues. Trimming cost V 0 bases and J 4 bases, with 7 bases left between them. Per the germline V gene, CDR1 is DFQATT and CDR2 is SNEGSKA (reference sequence). The chain's CDR3 is CSARDQGYNEQFF. CDR3 nucleotide sequence: TGCAGTGCTAGAGATCAGGGTTACAATGAGCAGTTCTTC.

The V call is TRBV20-1, the J call TRBJ1-5; 7 nucleotides align to TRBD1. The CDR3 consists of 14 residues. Germline lookup yields CDR1 DFQATT and CDR2 SNEGSKA (reference sequence). V lost 3 bases, J lost 3 bases, and 5 bases stayed unmatched. The CDR3 spells CSASRGMNNQPQHF. CDR3 nucleotide sequence: TGCAGTGCTAGCAGGGGGATGAACAATCAGCCCCAGCATTTT.

The V gene is TRBV14, the J gene TRBJ1-2, with TRBD1 as a possible D gene (5 bases). This CDR3 spans 12 amino acids. V lost 1 base and J 6 bases, leaving 6 bases between the germline ends. Germline V gene sequence: CDR1 SGHDN, CDR2 FVKESK. CDR3 nucleotide sequence: TGTGCCAGCAGCCAAGTGGGACATGGCTACACCTTC. Translating gives CASSQVGHGYTF.

Ten or more counts support this clonotype. This chain joins TRBV7-2 and TRBJ2-5, with 12 bases identical to TRBD1. Germline loops: CDR1 SGHTA, CDR2 FQGNSA. The CDR3 spans 15 residues. Germline trimming cut 5 bases from V and 4 bases from J; bases unmatched to any gene: 5. The CDR3: CASSGGQGAAETQYF. The DNA of the CDR3 is TGTGCCAGCAGCGGGGGACAGGGGGCTGCAGAGACCCAGTACTTC.

The chain uses TRBV7-3 and TRBJ1-2; D is unclear. This CDR3 is built from 14 residues. CDR1 and CDR2 from the germline V gene are SGHTA and FQGTGA. Trimming pared 5 bases from V and 4 bases from J, leaving 14 bases between. The DNA for the CDR3 is TGTGCCAGCAGCCTTATCCCAGCCTCCTATGGCTACACCTTC. Translation: CASSLIPASYGYTF.

J is TRBJ1-6 and V is TRBV5-1; unclear D gene. The V gene's germline CDR1 is SGHRS and CDR2 YFSETQ. Trimming stripped 6 bases from V and 7 bases from J, with 17 bases between. The CDR3 is 15 amino acids. CDR3 coding DNA: TGCGCCAGCAATACGGGGAACGGCCTCAATTCACCCCTCCACTTT. It codes for CASNTGNGLNSPLHF.

This clonotype was detected only once. This may be a read error, as it is one base from a much larger clone. The chain recombines TRBV24-1 with TRBJ2-4, with 10 bases matching TRBD2. Germline values: CDR1 KGHDR, CDR2 SFDVKD. The CDR3 has 15 amino acids. After removal of 7 bases from V and 7 bases from J, the junction contained 9 bases not matched to a gene. CDR3 DNA: TGTGCCACCAGGGATCGACTAGCGGGTGGGAACATTCAGTACTTC. It specifies CATRDRLAGGNIQYF.

A remark on this clonotype: This may be a read error, as it is one base from a much larger clone. The rearrangement joins TRBV6-2 or TRBV6-3 to TRBJ2-1, with TRBD1 matching 7 bases. Germline V CDR1 and CDR2: MNHEY, SVGEGT. The CDR3 consists of 15 residues. The CDR3 region has the DNA TGTGCCAGCAGTTACGGGGACAGTAATAACAATGAGCGGTTCTTC. Translated, it gives CASSYGDSNNNERFF.

The V gene is TRBV7-8, the J gene TRBJ2-6, with 10 positions matching TRBD1. The germline CDR1 and CDR2 sequences are SGHVS and FQNEAQ. The CDR3 spans 19 residues. With V trimmed by 4 bases and J by 4 bases, 13 bases remained unmatched. The CDR3, as DNA: TGTGCCAGCAGCTACCGACAGGGGACAGGGGTATCCGGGGCCAACGTCCTGACTTTC. It encodes CASSYRQGTGVSGANVLTF. Full variable domain (outside the CDR3, taken from reference TRBV7-8 and TRBJ2-6): GAGVSQSPRYKVAKRGQDVALRCDPISGHVSLFWYQQALGQGPEFLTYFQNEAQLDKSGLPSDRFFAERPEGSVSTLKIQRTQQEDSAVYLCASSYRQGTGVSGANVLTFGAGSRLTVL.

This clonotype was counted ten times or more. The chain is built from TRBV7-9 and TRBJ2-3; D perhaps matches TRBD1 (6 bases). Per germline, CDR1 SEHNR and CDR2 FQNEAQ (reference sequence). Trimming removed 6 bases from V and 2 bases from J, with 12 bases in between. The CDR3 covers 14 residues. CDR3 DNA: TGTGCCAGCAGTAGGACAGCAAACACAGATACGCAGTATTTT. This encodes CASSRTANTDTQYF. The variable domain in full, completed from reference TRBV7-9 and TRBJ2-3, reads DTGVSQNPRHKITKRGQNVTFRCDPISEHNRLYWYRQTLGQGPEFLTYFQNEAQLEKSRLLSDRFSAERPKGSFSTLEIQRTEQGDSAMYLCASSRTANTDTQYFGPGTRLTVL.

This clonotype has a count of ten or more. The chain couples TRBV5-1 to TRBJ2-5, with TRBD1 identical over 8 bases. Losses at the gene ends were 4 bases for V and 5 bases for J; bases not matched to a gene: 7. Germline CDR1 is SGHRS and CDR2 is YFSETQ. This CDR3 spans 14 amino acids. The CDR3: CASSPGQGVETQYF. The CDR3, as DNA: TGCGCCAGCAGCCCCGGACAGGGAGTGGAGACCCAGTACTTC. The variable domain in full, completed from reference TRBV5-1 and TRBJ2-5, reads KAGVTQTPRYLIKTRGQQVTLSCSPISGHRSVSWYQQTPGQGLQFLFEYFSETQRNKGNFPGRFSGRQFSNSRSEMNVSTLELGDSALYLCASSPGQGVETQYFGPGTRLLVL.

The chain joins TRBV4-1 to TRBJ1-5; D is ambiguous. V shed 3 bases and J shed 0 bases, with 3 bases lying between them. The CDR3 has 13 residues. Germline values: CDR1 MGHRA, CDR2 YSYEKL. The CDR3 region has the DNA TGCGCCAGCAGCCATTATAGCAATCAGCCCCAGCATTTT. It yields the protein CASSHYSNQPQHF.

V is TRBV5-1 and J is TRBJ1-5, with TRBD1 matching over 10 bases. Germline lookup yields CDR1 SGHRS and CDR2 YFSETQ. V lost 5 bases, J lost 0 bases, and 11 bases stayed unmatched. This CDR3 spans 18 amino acids. The CDR3 region is CASSKSGTGAHSNQPQHF. The CDR3 DNA follows: TGCGCCAGCAGTAAGAGCGGGACAGGGGCCCATAGCAATCAGCCCCAGCATTTT.

A few counts support this clonotype. The V gene is TRBV6-1, the J gene TRBJ1-2; 7 nucleotides align to TRBD1. CDR1 and CDR2 from the germline V gene are MNHNS and SASEGT. The CDR3 is 15 residues long. V gave up 3 bases and J gave up 4 bases; unmatched junction bases: 8. CDR3 DNA sequence: TGTGCCAGCAGTGACCAGACACAGGGGTCCTATGGCTACACCTTC. Translated: CASSDQTQGSYGYTF.

The DNA for the CDR3 is TGTGCCAGTAGTATCGGTTACGAGCAGTACTTC. Translation: CASSIGYEQYF. V usage is TRBV19 and J usage is TRBJ2-5; the D is unclear. The J call is doubtful: the DNA matches TRBJ2-7 better. This CDR3 is built from 11 residues. CDR1 LNHDA and CDR2 SQIVND come from the germline V gene (reference sequence).

This clonotype occurred many times. J is TRBJ2-1 and V is TRBV20-1, with D possibly TRBD2 on 7 matching bases. V was cut by 5 bases and J by 8 bases, with 16 bases left in between. Germline V CDR1 and CDR2: DFQATT, SNEGSKA (reference sequence). The CDR3 loop spans 13 amino acids. In DNA form, the CDR3 reads TGCAGTGCTCATAAGGGGGGGCCCGATGAGCAGTTCTTC. Translating it yields CSAHKGGPDEQFF.

This clonotype was counted a few times. The V call is TRBV6-1, the J call TRBJ2-3, with 10 bases that match TRBD1. Germline CDR1 and CDR2: MNHNS and SASEGT. This CDR3 is 15 amino acids long. Germline trimming cut 5 bases from V and 4 bases from J; bases unmatched to any gene: 6. CDR3 protein: CASSQTGGRADTQYF. CDR3 coding DNA: TGTGCCAGCAGTCAGACAGGGGGCCGGGCAGATACGCAGTATTTT.

The chain combines TRBV20-1 with TRBJ1-5; D call uncertain. Germline-derived CDR1 and CDR2 are DFQATT and SNEGSKA (reference sequence). V dropped 0 bases and J dropped 11 bases, with 17 bases sitting between them. The CDR3 covers 14 residues. CDR3 residues: CSAREPSPTRAQHF. CDR3 nucleotide sequence: TGCAGTGCTAGAGAACCCTCCCCGACTCGGGCCCAGCATTTT.

This clonotype was counted a few times. The chain is built from TRBV5-1 and TRBJ2-7; 10 positions agree with TRBD1. The CDR3 loop spans 15 amino acids. V lost 6 bases to trimming and J lost 5 bases; unmatched junction nucleotides: 11. Germline-derived CDR1 and CDR2 are SGHRS and YFSETQ. The DNA for the CDR3 is TGCGCCAGCACCAGTGACAGGGACAGGGGTCACGAGCAGTACTTC. Protein product: CASTSDRDRGHEQYF.

The table lists this clonotype with a few counts. The chain couples TRBV2 to TRBJ2-1; 11 bases agree with TRBD1. The CDR3 is 14 residues long. The trim removed 4 bases at V and 8 bases at J, leaving 4 bases unmatched. Germline-derived CDR1 and CDR2 are SNHLY and FYNNEI. The CDR3 spells CASSAGTGGHEQFF. CDR3 in DNA: TGTGCCAGCAGTGCCGGGACAGGGGGACATGAGCAGTTCTTC.

In its sample, this clonotype was seen many times. The gene calls are TRBV12-3 or TRBV12-4 and TRBJ2-6; 10 bases align to TRBD1. Trimming at V came to 4 bases and at J to 0 bases, leaving 6 bases not matched to a gene. The CDR3 is made up of 18 amino acids. CDR3 region: CASSSRQGAYSGANVLTF. The CDR3 DNA follows: TGTGCCAGCAGTTCGCGACAGGGGGCCTACTCTGGGGCCAACGTCCTGACTTTC.

This clonotype was recorded at least ten times. The V call is TRBV12-3 or TRBV12-4, the J call TRBJ2-7, with D perhaps matching TRBD1 (6 bases). The CDR3 covers 13 residues. The germline V and J ends were trimmed by 6 bases and 2 bases, with 11 bases remaining between them. The CDR3 DNA reads as TGTGCCAGCAGGGACAGCGGAACCTACGAGCAGTACTTC. This codes for CASRDSGTYEQYF.

A few counts support this clonotype. The rearrangement uses TRBV3-1 and TRBJ2-1; 12 bases fit TRBD2. This CDR3 has 15 residues. Trimming took 3 bases from V and 8 from J; bases not matched to a gene: 5. Per germline, CDR1 LGHDT and CDR2 YNNKEL (reference sequence). CDR3 residues: CASSQTSGGRHEQFF. CDR3 sequence (DNA): TGTGCCAGCAGCCAGACTAGCGGGGGTAGGCATGAGCAGTTCTTC.